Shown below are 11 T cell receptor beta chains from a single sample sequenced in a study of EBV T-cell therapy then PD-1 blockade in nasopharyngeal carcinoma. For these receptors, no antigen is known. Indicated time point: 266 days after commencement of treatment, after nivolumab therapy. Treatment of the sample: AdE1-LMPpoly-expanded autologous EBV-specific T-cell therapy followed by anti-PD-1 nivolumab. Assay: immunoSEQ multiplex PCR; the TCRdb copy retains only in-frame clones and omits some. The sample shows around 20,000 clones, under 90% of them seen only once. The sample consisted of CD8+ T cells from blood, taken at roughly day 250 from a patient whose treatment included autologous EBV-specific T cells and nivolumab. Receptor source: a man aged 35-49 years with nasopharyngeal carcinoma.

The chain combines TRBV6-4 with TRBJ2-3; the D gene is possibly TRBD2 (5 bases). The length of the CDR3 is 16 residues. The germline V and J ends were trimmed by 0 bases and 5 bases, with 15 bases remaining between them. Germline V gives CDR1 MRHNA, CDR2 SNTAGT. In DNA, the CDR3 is TGTGCCAGCAGTGACTCTGTGACAAGCGGCATAGATACGCAGTATTTT. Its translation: CASSDSVTSGIDTQYF.

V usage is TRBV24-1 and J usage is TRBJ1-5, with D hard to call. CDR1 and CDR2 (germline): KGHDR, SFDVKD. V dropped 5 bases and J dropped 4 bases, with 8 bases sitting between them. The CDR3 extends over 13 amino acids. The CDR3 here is CATSGGGNQPQHF. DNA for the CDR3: TGTGCCACCAGTGGGGGAGGGAATCAGCCCCAGCATTTT.

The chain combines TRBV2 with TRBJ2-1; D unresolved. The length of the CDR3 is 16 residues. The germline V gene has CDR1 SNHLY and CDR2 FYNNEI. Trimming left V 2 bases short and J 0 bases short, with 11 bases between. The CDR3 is CASSESQLSSYNEQFF. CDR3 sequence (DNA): TGTGCCAGCAGTGAAAGCCAGTTAAGCTCCTACAATGAGCAGTTCTTC.

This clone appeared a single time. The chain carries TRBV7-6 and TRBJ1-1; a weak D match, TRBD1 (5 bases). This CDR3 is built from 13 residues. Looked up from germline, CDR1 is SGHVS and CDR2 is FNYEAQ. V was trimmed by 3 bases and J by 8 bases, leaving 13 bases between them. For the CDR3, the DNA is TGTGCCAGCAGCTTTCCGGGGGAAGCGGAAGCTTTCTTT. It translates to CASSFPGEAEAFF.

The DNA of the CDR3 is TGTGCCAGCAGCTTATGGGTCGGGGGGCCGTACGAGCAGTACTTC. Encoded protein: CASSLWVGGPYEQYF. The chain employs TRBV7-2 and TRBJ2-7; TRBD2 might be the D (7 bases). Germline-derived CDR1 and CDR2 are SGHTA and FQGNSA. V lost 2 bases and J 4 bases, leaving 15 bases between the germline ends. This CDR3 has 15 amino acids. Full variable domain (remainder filled in from reference TRBV7-2 and TRBJ2-7): GAGVSQSPSNKVTEKGKDVELRCDPISGHTALYWYRQSLGQGLEFLIYFQGNSAPDKSGLPSDRFSAERTGGSVSTLTIQRTQQEDSAVYLCASSLWVGGPYEQYFGPGTRLTVT.

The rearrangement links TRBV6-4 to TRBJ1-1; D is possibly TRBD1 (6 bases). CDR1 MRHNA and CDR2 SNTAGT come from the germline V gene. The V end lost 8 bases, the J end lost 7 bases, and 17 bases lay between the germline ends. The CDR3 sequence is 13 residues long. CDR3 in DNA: TGTGCCAGCGTTGCAGGGGACTCGGGTGAAGCTTTCTTT. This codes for CASVAGDSGEAFF.

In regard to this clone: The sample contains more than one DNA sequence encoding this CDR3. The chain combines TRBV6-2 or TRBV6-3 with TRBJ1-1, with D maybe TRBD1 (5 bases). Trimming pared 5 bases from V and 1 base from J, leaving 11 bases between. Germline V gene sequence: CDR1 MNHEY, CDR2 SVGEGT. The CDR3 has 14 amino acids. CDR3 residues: CASSTGHPNTEAFF. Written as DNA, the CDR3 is TGTGCCAGCAGTACAGGACACCCGAACACTGAAGCTTTCTTT.

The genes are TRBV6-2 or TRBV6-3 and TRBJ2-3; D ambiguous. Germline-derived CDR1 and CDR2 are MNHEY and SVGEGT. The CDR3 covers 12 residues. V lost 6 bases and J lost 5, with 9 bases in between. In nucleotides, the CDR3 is TGTGCCAGCAGCCTCTTGGGAGATACGCAGTATTTT. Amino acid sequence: CASSLLGDTQYF.

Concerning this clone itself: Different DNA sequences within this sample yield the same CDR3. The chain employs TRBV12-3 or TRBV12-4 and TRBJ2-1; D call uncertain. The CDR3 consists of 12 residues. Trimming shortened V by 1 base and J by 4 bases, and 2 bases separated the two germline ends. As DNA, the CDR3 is TGTGCCAGCAGTTTAGGGTACAATGAGCAGTTCTTC. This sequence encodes CASSLGYNEQFF.

The CDR3 reads CASSFDFSFGVLRGGYTF. DNA of the CDR3: TGTGCCAGCAGCTTCGATTTCTCCTTCGGGGTGCTCCGAGGCGGCTACACCTTC. V gene TRBV5-5 combines with J gene TRBJ1-2, with no clear D. The CDR3 runs 18 residues. Per germline, CDR1 SGHKS and CDR2 YYEKEE (reference sequence). V gave up 2 bases and J gave up 8 bases, with 28 bases separating them.

CDR3 protein: CASSDPARGNTEAFF. The CDR3 nucleotides are TGTGCCAGCAGTGATCCGGCACGGGGAAACACTGAAGCTTTCTTT. This chain connects TRBV6-4 to TRBJ1-1; D call uncertain. V dropped 3 bases and J dropped 2 bases, with 13 bases sitting between them. Germline V CDR1 and CDR2: MRHNA, SNTAGT. The CDR3 extends over 15 amino acids.